A selection of T cell receptor beta chains follows, all from one sample in a study of blood T cell repertoires in COVID-19. The method was immunoSEQ multiplex PCR; TCRdb's version includes in-frame clones alone and lacks a portion of them. The sample lists around 60,000 clones, approximately 83% occurring once. Sequencing was carried out using peripheral blood. These receptors were collected from a middle-aged man with COVID-19, enrolled during active disease. Each CDR3 is given without its conserved first and last residue. The order of the fields is CDR3 length, J gene, V gene, CDR3 protein.

length: 10; J: TRBJ1-6; V: TRBV2; CDR3: ASSEGQAPFH
length: 12; J: TRBJ1-3; V: TRBV13; CDR3: ASSFGTVGNTIY
length: 12; J: TRBJ1-3; V: TRBV7-9; CDR3: ASSLDLSGNTIY
length: 13; J: TRBJ2-5; V: TRBV4-1; CDR3: ASSQGPGQQETQY
length: 12; J: TRBJ2-5; V: TRBV19; CDR3: ASSIDRRKETQY
length: 12; J: TRBJ1-2; V: TRBV6-4; CDR3: ASSPGEGSYGYT
length: 13; J: TRBJ1-1; V: TRBV5-4; CDR3: ASSLLGLGNTEAF
length: 11; J: TRBJ2-3; V: TRBV9; CDR3: ASRDRITDTQY
length: 11; J: TRBJ2-7; V: TRBV18; CDR3: ASSWTGRSEQY
length: 14; J: TRBJ2-2; V: TRBV4-3; CDR3: ASSREPSGGAGELF
length: 12; J: TRBJ1-2; V: TRBV28; CDR3: ASSLDKLLYGYT
length: 12; J: TRBJ2-7; V: TRBV29-1; CDR3: SVRTSGGSYEQY
length: 12; J: TRBJ2-1; V: TRBV6-5; CDR3: ASIPRGGSDEQF
length: 11; J: TRBJ2-7; V: TRBV19; CDR3: ASSILDSYEQY
length: 10; J: TRBJ1-1; V: TRBV15; CDR3: ATSMDRGQAF
length: 15; J: TRBJ1-6; V: TRBV5-4; CDR3: ASSPRTGSTYNSPLH
length: 11; J: TRBJ1-5; V: TRBV7-9; CDR3: ASSLEGAQPQH
length: 14; J: TRBJ1-3; V: TRBV5-1; CDR3: ASSGVGRGSGNTIY
length: 10; J: TRBJ1-4; V: TRBV18; CDR3: ASSRLNEKLF
length: 15; J: TRBJ2-1; V: TRBV5-6; CDR3: ASSFTPGTSAYNEQF
length: 13; J: TRBJ2-7; V: TRBV19; CDR3: ASSGGLAGSYEQY
length: 15; J: TRBJ2-1; V: TRBV11-3; CDR3: ASSPGLAGVMHNEQF
length: 14; J: TRBJ2-1; V: TRBV18; CDR3: ASSPSTGKGGNEQF
length: 16; J: TRBJ1-6; V: TRBV18; CDR3: ASSPRDREGRWNSPLH
length: 11; J: TRBJ2-7; V: TRBV25-1; CDR3: ASSVDSGKQQY
length: 14; J: TRBJ1-6; V: TRBV6-5; CDR3: ASSYSIWAINSPLH
length: 10; J: TRBJ2-3; V: TRBV6-5; CDR3: ASSYVFNTQY
length: 14; J: TRBJ1-1; V: TRBV28; CDR3: ASSFFRQSSNTEAF
length: 12; J: TRBJ2-7; V: TRBV5-6; CDR3: ASSLGQGAYEQY
length: 15; J: TRBJ1-2; V: TRBV3-1/TRBV3-2; CDR3: ASSSVRGIILKHGYT
length: 11; J: TRBJ1-1; V: TRBV7-9; CDR3: ASSSRPGTEAF
length: 13; J: TRBJ2-1; V: TRBV7-3; CDR3: ASSPLAGLGSEQF
length: 12; J: TRBJ2-7; V: TRBV10-1; CDR3: ASRRPNSSYEQY
length: 14; J: TRBJ2-5; V: TRBV21-1; CDR3: ASSKALAMGAETQY
length: 13; J: TRBJ1-1; V: TRBV4-1; CDR3: ASSRRDRGNTEAF
length: 17; J: TRBJ2-2; V: TRBV5-6; CDR3: ASSAPSGTGRVAAGELF
length: 17; J: TRBJ1-2; V: TRBV7-2; CDR3: ASSSTRILRTAANYGYT
length: 13; J: TRBJ1-2; V: TRBV6-2/TRBV6-3; CDR3: ASSYSQTGLDGYT
length: 14; J: TRBJ2-3; V: TRBV3-1/TRBV3-2; CDR3: ASSQGGVTSTDTQY
length: 17; J: TRBJ1-4; V: TRBV6-2/TRBV6-3; CDR3: ASSYLPGQEEATNEKLF
length: 12; J: TRBJ2-1; V: TRBV28; CDR3: ASSSRQNYNEQF
length: 13; J: TRBJ1-1; V: TRBV5-1; CDR3: ASSSRQGPNTEAF
length: 14; J: TRBJ2-2; V: TRBV6-2/TRBV6-3; CDR3: ASSYSGDRVSGELF
length: 10; J: TRBJ1-2; V: TRBV2; CDR3: ASSAGANGYT
length: 15; J: TRBJ1-4; V: TRBV28; CDR3: ASSLRGRGDTNEKLF
length: 12; J: TRBJ1-5; V: TRBV28; CDR3: ANAPGAGNQPQH
length: 16; J: TRBJ1-2; V: TRBV7-3; CDR3: ASSPTPGPDSSNYGYT
length: 13; J: TRBJ1-2; V: TRBV28; CDR3: ASRSPRRSRNGYT
length: 12; J: TRBJ1-1; V: TRBV18; CDR3: ASSPQGVNTEAF
length: 11; J: TRBJ2-1; V: TRBV19; CDR3: ASSGVGLNEQF
length: 12; J: TRBJ2-7; V: TRBV7-9; CDR3: ASSTTSGNYEQY
length: 13; J: TRBJ2-1; V: TRBV20-1; CDR3: SASVAGANYNEQF
length: 15; J: TRBJ1-3; V: TRBV7-3; CDR3: ASRRDHRDRDGNTIY